This T cell receptor beta chain comes out of a study of blood T cell repertoires in COVID-19. Study overall: Italy, Spain and the United States were the sources of the convalescent and acute COVID-19 samples. PBMCs, B-cell-depleted T cells, or T cells provided the cDNA or gDNA that made up the material.

Germline V gene data show CDR1 as MRHNA and CDR2 as SNTAGT. This CDR3 region has 15 residues. The ends lost 10 bases at V and 2 bases at J; junction bases unmatched: 11. Method: immunoSEQ multiplex PCR; TCRdb's copy keeps in-frame clones and lacks some. The table shows over 150,000 clones, with around four fifths occurring only once. The TCR originated in a man in his sixties or seventies with acute or convalescent COVID-19. The rearrangement links TRBV6-4 to TRBJ2-1; 7 nucleotides line up with TRBD2. Material: peripheral blood. The CDR3 DNA follows: TGTGCCATAATGCGATTAGCGGGCCCCTACAATGAGCAGTTCTTC. Its protein is CAIMRLAGPYNEQFF.